Listed below are T cell receptor beta chains from one sample, sequenced in a study of neurological immune-mediated disorders. TCRdb reprocessed the 5' RACE reads via MiXCR and lists one record per CDR3 protein. The sample holds 45,000 or so distinct CDR3 sequences, approximately 2.8% seen once. The specimen was PBMCs. The receptor source for this set is a woman aged 50 to 60 with multiple sclerosis. CDR3s include the opening cysteine and the closing phenylalanine or tryptophan. A D gene is named only where the DNA matches it firmly. Size tells how often a clone was seen (once, few, many) or the class of an expanded clone, and some rows leave it out.

V	J	size	D	DNA	CDR3
TRBV5-1	TRBJ2-7	many	NA	TGCGCCAGCAGCTTGGGGACTCTCACCTACGAGCAGTACTTC	CASSLGTLTYEQYF
TRBV5-1	TRBJ2-5	many	TRBD1	TGCGCCAGCAGCTTGGTTGACAGGGTCCGGGAGACCCAGTACTTC	CASSLVDRVRETQYF
TRBV12-3/TRBV12-4	TRBJ2-7	many	TRBD1	TGTGCCAGCAGTCTAACAGGGGGTATCTACGAGCAGTACTTC	CASSLTGGIYEQYF
TRBV4-1	TRBJ2-1	few	NA	TGCGACAGCAGCAAAGGTGGAAATGAGCAGTTCTTC	CDSSKGGNEQFF
TRBV3-1	TRBJ2-7	many	TRBD1	TGTGCCAGCAGCCCGAGGGACAGGGGTCTTTTCGAGCAGTACTTC	CASSPRDRGLFEQYF
TRBV11-3	TRBJ2-3	many	NA	TGTGCCAGCAGCGTAGAAAGGACAGATACGCAGTATTTT	CASSVERTDTQYF
TRBV28	TRBJ2-7	NA	TRBD2	TGTGCCAGCACCGGACTAGCGGGGGAGCAGTACTTC	CASTGLAGEQYF
TRBV5-4	TRBJ2-1	many	NA	TGTGCCAGCAGCTTGAGCGGACTAGGGGGGAATGAGCAGTTCTTC	CASSLSGLGGNEQFF
TRBV7-9	TRBJ1-1	many	NA	TGTGCCAGCAGCTGGGAGCCGGGGGACACTGAAGCTTTCTTT	CASSWEPGDTEAFF
TRBV10-3	TRBJ2-1	many	TRBD2	TGTGCCTCCATCAACATAGTAGCGGGAGAGGTTTGGCAGTTCTTC	CASINIVAGEVWQFF
TRBV15	TRBJ2-1	many	TRBD2	TGTGCCACCAGCAGAGAACTAGCGGGAGGGCTTGGTGAGCAGTTCTTC	CATSRELAGGLGEQFF